This TCR beta chain is drawn from a study of cytomegalovirus exposure and HLA in healthy donors. The study, taken as a whole, reports: The authors confirmed in vitro that a few CMV-associated chains were specific for CMV antigens. The investigators catalogued 180 or so TCR beta chains as cytomegalovirus-associated. Some public TCRs appeared in many individuals, while most sequences were rare.

TCRdb's copy holds only in-frame clones and misses some; the assay was immunoSEQ multiplex PCR. The sample yields 180,000 or so clones, roughly nine tenths seen once. V was clipped by 8 bases and J by 3 bases; unmatched bases: 8. Germline lookup yields CDR1 MNHEY and CDR2 SMNVEV (reference sequence). The CDR3 spans 14 residues. About this clone: Its antigen remains unknown.

V gene TRBV27 combines with J gene TRBJ2-5, with TRBD2 matching 8 bases. The sample consisted of PBMCs. The receptor's source is a man aged 25-45 years in good health and CMV-seropositive. The CDR3 here is CASRSPGLEETQYF. The CDR3 DNA follows: TGTGCCAGCCGAAGCCCGGGACTAGAAGAGACCCAGTACTTC.